These 22 T cell receptor beta chains share one sample of origin, sequenced in a study of cytotoxic CD8 clonotypes in ibrutinib-treated CLL (dated by TCRdb to about 2021). The time point label for this specimen denotes: approximately 25 months on ibrutinib. Libraries were prepared through the immunoSEQ multiplex PCR assay. TCRdb took this table from immuneACCESS and kept in-frame rearrangements with V and J called. Such tables lack part of the clones; where checked against another copy, unresolved V genes explain under half of the gap, and the rest is unexplained. This sample holds more than 200,000 clones; 70% were observed only once. The top ten clones comprise 15% of the sample. This material consisted of PBMCs, taken after 24 months of ibrutinib treatment. The receptors come from a human donor with chronic lymphocytic leukemia.

The chain combines TRBV9 with TRBJ2-7, with D possibly matching TRBD1 (6 bases). Germline V gene data show CDR1 as SGDLS and CDR2 as YYNGEE. Trimming took off 2 bases at V and 3 bases at J, with 18 bases between the two ends. The CDR3 runs 16 residues. The CDR3 DNA is TGTGCCAGCAGCGTTACCGGGACATCTCTTCTCTACGAGCAGTACTTC. This translates into CASSVTGTSLLYEQYF. The full variable domain, completed using reference TRBV9 and TRBJ2-7, is DSGVTQTPKHLITATGQRVTLRCSPRSGDLSVYWYQQSLDQGLQFLIQYYNGEERAKGNILERFSAQQFPDLHSELNLSSLELGDSALYFCASSVTGTSLLYEQYFGPGTRLTVT.

The V gene is TRBV27, the J gene TRBJ2-3; 10 bases are shared with TRBD2. Per germline, CDR1 MNHEY and CDR2 SMNVEV (reference sequence). The CDR3 loop spans 18 amino acids. Unmatched junction bases numbered 13, after V lost 2 bases and J lost 5 bases. CDR3 residues: CASSLRAGAGGPGDTQYF. Here the CDR3 DNA reads TGTGCCAGCAGTTTAAGGGCCGGAGCGGGAGGGCCGGGAGATACGCAGTATTTT.

With regard to this clone: Other DNA sequences in the same sample also yield this CDR3. V usage is TRBV4-2 and J usage is TRBJ2-7; either TRBD1 or TRBD2 may supply D (5 bases each). The CDR3 length is 14 residues. V lost 1 base to trimming and J lost 2 bases, with 9 bases between them. Germline values: CDR1 LGHNA, CDR2 YNFKEQ. The CDR3 region is CASSQVGDPYEQYF. The CDR3 DNA sequence: TGTGCCAGCAGCCAAGTAGGGGACCCCTACGAGCAGTACTTC.

The CDR3 nucleotides are TGTGCCAGCAGCAGTAAAGGGGGGGCCCAAGAGACCCAGTACTTC. It is translated as CASSSKGGAQETQYF. The rearrangement joins TRBV5-4 to TRBJ2-5; a possible D gene is TRBD2 (7 bases). Germline V gene sequence: CDR1 SGHNT, CDR2 YYREEE (reference sequence). CDR3 size: 15 residues. Trimming removed 4 bases from V and 1 base from J, with 14 bases in between.

This clone was recorded a few times. The rearrangement joins TRBV7-9 to TRBJ2-3; D is undetermined. The V gene lost 5 bases and the J gene lost 6 bases, with 9 bases spanning the gap. Germline loops: CDR1 SEHNR, CDR2 FQNEAQ (reference sequence). This CDR3 contains 12 residues. The CDR3 DNA reads as TGTGCCAGCAGCCCCTTTTCGGATACGCAGTATTTT. Encoded protein: CASSPFSDTQYF. The whole variable domain, filled in from reference TRBV7-9 and TRBJ2-3, reads DTGVSQNPRHKITKRGQNVTFRCDPISEHNRLYWYRQTLGQGPEFLTYFQNEAQLEKSRLLSDRFSAERPKGSFSTLEIQRTEQGDSAMYLCASSPFSDTQYFGPGTRLTVL.

The genes are TRBV30 and TRBJ2-3, with unresolved D. Trimming removed 0 bases from V and 0 bases from J, with 10 bases in between. Germline V lookup: CDR1 GTSNPN, CDR2 SVGIG (reference sequence). The CDR3 length is 15 residues. The CDR3 coding sequence is TGTGCCTGGAGTGTAGGGCCAATTAGCACAGATACGCAGTATTTT. Translated: CAWSVGPISTDTQYF.

The CDR3 region has the DNA TGCGCCAGCAGCCAAGTAAAACAGGGGGCAACTGAAGCTTTCTTT. It yields the protein CASSQVKQGATEAFF. The chain joins TRBV4-3 to TRBJ1-1; 9 nucleotides align to TRBD1. This CDR3 has 15 residues. CDR1 is LGHNA, CDR2 YSLEER, per germline. The ends lost 1 base at V and 5 bases at J; junction bases unmatched: 5.

The chain couples TRBV6-5 to TRBJ2-4, with D hard to call. Germline CDR1 reads MNHEY; CDR2 reads SVGAGI. This CDR3 comprises 11 residues. Trimming pared 2 bases from V and 15 bases from J, leaving 11 bases between. CDR3: CASSYGHLRYF. CDR3 DNA: TGTGCCAGCAGTTACGGTCACCTGCGGTACTTC.

The CDR3 here is CASSVEGAGETTTHYEQYF. DNA of the CDR3: TGTGCCAGCAGCGTAGAAGGAGCGGGAGAAACGACTACTCACTACGAGCAGTACTTC. The chain uses TRBV9 and TRBJ2-7; TRBD2 agrees at 8 bases. CDR1 is SGDLS, CDR2 YYNGEE, per germline. The V gene end was trimmed by 0 bases and the J gene end by 3 bases; junction bases not matched to a gene: 17. The length of the CDR3 is 19 residues.

The V gene is TRBV6-4, the J gene TRBJ2-1; a weak D match, TRBD2 (5 bases). The CDR3 loop spans 13 amino acids. Looked up from germline, CDR1 is MRHNA and CDR2 is SNTAGT. V shed 0 bases and J shed 9 bases, with 9 bases lying between them. CDR3 sequence reads: CASSDSSVGEQFF. The CDR3 nucleotides are TGTGCCAGCAGTGACTCTAGCGTCGGTGAGCAGTTCTTC.

This clone was detected a few times. This chain uses TRBV30 with TRBJ2-1, with a possible D match to TRBD2 (6 bases). The germline V gene encodes CDR1 GTSNPN and CDR2 SVGIG (reference sequence). There are 14 residues in the CDR3. V lost 2 bases and J 8 bases, leaving 16 bases between the germline ends. DNA for the CDR3: TGTGCCTGGAGTACCGGGAGCGGGTTGGATGAGCAGTTCTTC. Translating it yields CAWSTGSGLDEQFF.

This clone was found a few times. The genes are TRBV7-9 and TRBJ2-2, with TRBD1 identical over 8 bases. Germline lookup yields CDR1 SEHNR and CDR2 FQNEAQ (reference sequence). The CDR3 sequence is 17 residues long. J lost 4 bases, V lost 5 bases, and 12 bases had no gene match. In DNA form, the CDR3 reads TGTGCCAGCAGCCTCCGGGACAGGAAAAACGGCACCGGGGAGCTGTTTTTT. Translating gives CASSLRDRKNGTGELFF.

The chain has TRBV2 and TRBJ2-7, with D perhaps matching TRBD2 (5 bases). The CDR3 is made up of 14 amino acids. V was trimmed by 7 bases and J by 0 bases, leaving 13 bases between them. Germline CDR1 and CDR2: SNHLY and FYNNEI. The CDR3 reads CASKEGLPSYEQYF. CDR3 DNA sequence: TGTGCCAGCAAAGAGGGCTTACCCTCCTACGAGCAGTACTTC.

V gene TRBV5-1 combines with J gene TRBJ1-1; 7 nucleotides align to TRBD1. Germline lookup yields CDR1 SGHRS and CDR2 YFSETQ. The CDR3 spans 14 residues. Trimming took 5 bases from V and 1 from J; bases not matched to a gene: 5. The CDR3 nucleotides read TGCGCCAGCAGTTCCGGGACAGAGAACACTGAAGCTTTCTTT. This encodes CASSSGTENTEAFF. Supplemented by reference TRBV5-1 and TRBJ1-1, the full variable domain reads KAGVTQTPRYLIKTRGQQVTLSCSPISGHRSVSWYQQTPGQGLQFLFEYFSETQRNKGNFPGRFSGRQFSNSRSEMNVSTLELGDSALYLCASSSGTENTEAFFGQGTRLTVV.

V gene TRBV5-1 combines with J gene TRBJ2-7; 7 bases match TRBD2. The CDR3 consists of 15 residues. Unmatched junction bases numbered 5, after V lost 0 bases and J lost 2 bases. Germline V gene sequence: CDR1 SGHRS, CDR2 YFSETQ. The CDR3 is CASSLGGLGTYEQYF. For the CDR3, the DNA is TGCGCCAGCAGCTTGGGTGGACTAGGAACCTACGAGCAGTACTTC.

This clone was detected only a few times. The CDR3 DNA is TGTGCCAGCAGTTACTCCGGGCCAACCGGCAATCAGCCCCAGCATTTT. Protein product: CASSYSGPTGNQPQHF. The chain employs TRBV6-6 and TRBJ1-5, with D hard to call. The germline V and J ends were trimmed by 0 bases and 2 bases, with 11 bases remaining between them. Germline values: CDR1 MNHNY, CDR2 SVGAGI (reference sequence). The CDR3 is made up of 16 amino acids.

This chain connects TRBV2 to TRBJ2-1; 8 positions match TRBD2. Looked up from germline, CDR1 is SNHLY and CDR2 is FYNNEI. After removal of 7 bases from V and 5 bases from J, the junction contained 4 bases not matched to a gene. This CDR3 comprises 13 residues. Written as DNA, the CDR3 is TGTGCCAGCAAAACTAGCGGTAACAATGAGCAGTTCTTC. It codes for CASKTSGNNEQFF. Variable domain in full (rest from reference TRBV2 and TRBJ2-1): EPEVTQTPSHQVTQMGQEVILRCVPISNHLYFYWYRQILGQKVEFLVSFYNNEISEKSEIFDDQFSVERPDGSNFTLKIRSTKLEDSAMYFCASKTSGNNEQFFGPGTRLTVL.

J is TRBJ2-7 and V is TRBV5-1; TRBD2 agrees at 7 bases. The germline V gene encodes CDR1 SGHRS and CDR2 YFSETQ. V was clipped by 3 bases and J by 5 bases; unmatched bases: 8. The CDR3 loop spans 14 amino acids. Here the CDR3 DNA reads TGCGCCAGCAGCTCGGGACTACCGGTGGACGAGCAGTACTTC. It specifies CASSSGLPVDEQYF.

J is TRBJ1-1 and V is TRBV4-1; no clear D. Germline V gives CDR1 MGHRA, CDR2 YSYEKL. V was shortened by 1 base and J by 7 bases, with 7 bases between the two germline ends. The CDR3 runs 12 residues. In nucleotides, the CDR3 is TGCGCCAGCAGCCAAGGGCGAAGTGAAGCTTTCTTT. Protein product: CASSQGRSEAFF.

This chain uses TRBV25-1 with TRBJ2-7, with a tentative D call TRBD1 (6 bases). Germline CDR1 MGHDK, CDR2 SYGVNS. V lost 5 bases and J 4 bases, leaving 18 bases between the germline ends. This CDR3 is 15 amino acids long. In DNA form, the CDR3 reads TGTGCCAGCAGTTACCGGGACACCGAGCAATACGAGCAGTACTTC. Protein sequence: CASSYRDTEQYEQYF.

The table lists this clone with a few counts. The rearrangement joins TRBV2 to TRBJ2-1, with D unresolved. Looked up from germline, CDR1 is SNHLY and CDR2 is FYNNEI. This CDR3 spans 12 amino acids. V was clipped by 6 bases and J by 8 bases, with 11 bases between them. CDR3 DNA: TGTGCCAGCAGCCTATGGAGCGATGAGCAGTTCTTC. The encoded protein is CASSLWSDEQFF.

V is TRBV6-5 and J is TRBJ1-2; D may be TRBD1 (6 bases). Trimming pared 6 bases from V and 3 bases from J, leaving 14 bases between. Germline lookup yields CDR1 MNHEY and CDR2 SVGAGI. This CDR3 contains 14 residues. The DNA for the CDR3 is TGTGCCAGCAGACCCACAGGGATTCACTATGGCTACACCTTC. It translates to CASRPTGIHYGYTF.